The rows below give T cell receptor beta chains drawn from one sample of a study of T-cell reconstitution after alpha-beta-depleted transplantation in children. TCRdb reprocessed the PCR reads with MiXCR, giving one entry per CDR3 protein. Seen here are about 690,000 distinct CDR3 sequences, approximately 15% observed once, and the top ten hold approximately 1%. The input for sequencing was PBMCs from the stem cell graft donor, taken from the stem cell graft. The receptors here all came from a human donor who donated a stem cell graft to a child with acute myeloid leukemia. Each CDR3 is given with its conserved first and last residue. Each record gives: CDR3 protein, CDR3 DNA, clone size, J gene, CDR3 length, V gene, D gene. The D gene is left open where the match is weak. Clone size is given for some rows only: seen once, a few or many times, or a class if the clone is expanded.

CDR3aa: CASSFARGQNTEAFF
CDR3nt: TGTGCCAGCAGTTTTGCCAGGGGGCAGAACACTGAAGCTTTCTTT
abundance: few
j_gene: TRBJ1-1
len: 15
v_gene: TRBV12-3/TRBV12-4
d_gene: TRBD1

CDR3aa: CAISLGGNQPQHF
CDR3nt: TGTGCCATCAGCCTAGGGGGCAATCAGCCCCAGCATTTT
abundance: .
j_gene: TRBJ1-5
len: 13
v_gene: TRBV4-2
d_gene: .

CDR3aa: CASSAYRNQETQYF
CDR3nt: TGTGCCAGCAGTGCATACAGAAACCAAGAGACCCAGTACTTC
abundance: few
j_gene: TRBJ2-5
len: 14
v_gene: TRBV25-1
d_gene: .

CDR3aa: CASSRFGPQPQHF
CDR3nt: TGTGCCAGCAGCCGCTTTGGGCCTCAGCCCCAGCATTTT
abundance: .
j_gene: TRBJ1-5
len: 13
v_gene: TRBV5-6
d_gene: .

CDR3aa: CASSVRGRLFMNTEAFF
CDR3nt: TGTGCCAGCAGCGTCAGGGGGCGGCTGTTCATGAACACTGAAGCTTTCTTT
abundance: few
j_gene: TRBJ1-1
len: 17
v_gene: TRBV6-2/TRBV6-3
d_gene: TRBD1

CDR3aa: CASSYDRGNQPQHF
CDR3nt: TGTGCCAGCTCCTATGACAGGGGCAATCAGCCCCAGCATTTT
abundance: .
j_gene: TRBJ1-5
len: 14
v_gene: TRBV4-2
d_gene: TRBD1

CDR3aa: CASSKSLLGGETQYF
CDR3nt: TGTGCCAGCAGCAAATCCTTGCTGGGTGGTGAGACCCAGTACTTC
abundance: .
j_gene: TRBJ2-5
len: 15
v_gene: TRBV11-3
d_gene: .

CDR3aa: CASRPPRDRGHNYGYTF
CDR3nt: TGTGCAAGTCGCCCCCCCCGGGACAGGGGGCATAACTATGGCTACACCTTC
abundance: .
j_gene: TRBJ1-2
len: 17
v_gene: TRBV12-2
d_gene: .

CDR3aa: CSGGGAIQGETQYF
CDR3nt: TGCAGCGGCGGAGGGGCGATCCAAGGGGAGACCCAGTACTTC
abundance: many
j_gene: TRBJ2-5
len: 14
v_gene: TRBV29-1
d_gene: .

CDR3aa: CSVWDSISGANVLTF
CDR3nt: TGCAGCGTTTGGGACAGTATCTCTGGGGCCAACGTCCTGACTTTC
abundance: .
j_gene: TRBJ2-6
len: 15
v_gene: TRBV29-1
d_gene: TRBD1

CDR3aa: CSVAFSGGARDRQPQHF
CDR3nt: TGCAGCGTTGCTTTCTCAGGGGGCGCCCGGGATCGTCAGCCCCAGCATTTT
abundance: many
j_gene: TRBJ1-5
len: 17
v_gene: TRBV29-1
d_gene: TRBD1

CDR3aa: CSASLHSAVGTGELFF
CDR3nt: TGCAGTGCTAGTCTCCACTCGGCGGTCGGCACCGGGGAGCTGTTTTTT
abundance: many
j_gene: TRBJ2-2
len: 16
v_gene: TRBV20-1
d_gene: .

CDR3aa: CASSLSPTGNQPQHF
CDR3nt: TGTGCCAGCAGCCTAAGCCCGACCGGCAATCAGCCCCAGCATTTT
abundance: many
j_gene: TRBJ1-5
len: 15
v_gene: TRBV4-2
d_gene: .

CDR3aa: CASSRDAGRETQYF
CDR3nt: TGTGCCAGCAGTCGGGACGCGGGGAGGGAGACCCAGTACTTC
abundance: few
j_gene: TRBJ2-5
len: 14
v_gene: TRBV6-2/TRBV6-3
d_gene: .

CDR3aa: CASSPGINYGYTF
CDR3nt: TGTGCCAGCAGCCCAGGGATTAACTATGGCTACACCTTC
abundance: many
j_gene: TRBJ1-2
len: 13
v_gene: TRBV7-8
d_gene: .

CDR3aa: CASSASSTDTQYF
CDR3nt: TGTGCCAGCAGCGCCTCTAGCACAGATACGCAGTATTTT
abundance: many
j_gene: TRBJ2-3
len: 13
v_gene: TRBV9
d_gene: .

CDR3aa: CATSSSPIAGGPSDTQYF
CDR3nt: TGTGCCACCAGCAGCTCTCCTATAGCGGGGGGGCCGTCAGATACGCAGTATTTT
abundance: many
j_gene: TRBJ2-3
len: 18
v_gene: TRBV15
d_gene: TRBD2

CDR3aa: CASSPLWTGNPSEAFF
CDR3nt: TGTGCCAGCAGCCCACTTTGGACAGGGAATCCCTCTGAAGCTTTCTTT
abundance: .
j_gene: TRBJ1-1
len: 16
v_gene: TRBV7-2
d_gene: TRBD1

CDR3aa: CATSDPGQGYNEQFF
CDR3nt: TGTGCCACCAGTGATCCCGGACAGGGTTACAATGAGCAGTTCTTC
abundance: many
j_gene: TRBJ2-1
len: 15
v_gene: TRBV24-1
d_gene: TRBD1

CDR3aa: CASSQVIGPWKYEQYF
CDR3nt: TGTGCCAGCAGTCAAGTAATCGGGCCCTGGAAGTACGAGCAGTACTTC
abundance: .
j_gene: TRBJ2-7
len: 16
v_gene: TRBV5-6
d_gene: .

CDR3aa: CASSHPGNTIYF
CDR3nt: TGTGCCAGCAGCCACCCAGGAAACACCATATATTTT
abundance: few
j_gene: TRBJ1-3
len: 12
v_gene: TRBV7-2
d_gene: .

CDR3aa: CATSREYLYSNQPQHF
CDR3nt: TGTGCCACCAGCAGAGAGTATCTTTATAGCAATCAGCCCCAGCATTTT
abundance: few
j_gene: TRBJ1-5
len: 16
v_gene: TRBV15
d_gene: .

CDR3aa: CSVGRSYGYTF
CDR3nt: TGCAGCGTGGGCAGAAGCTATGGCTACACCTTC
abundance: many
j_gene: TRBJ1-2
len: 11
v_gene: TRBV29-1
d_gene: .

CDR3aa: CSAGDRSNYGYTF
CDR3nt: TGCAGTGCTGGGGACAGGTCGAACTATGGCTACACCTTC
abundance: many
j_gene: TRBJ1-2
len: 13
v_gene: TRBV20-1
d_gene: TRBD1

CDR3aa: CASSRRTPNEKLFF
CDR3nt: TGTGCCAGCAGCCGACGGACCCCTAATGAAAAACTGTTTTTT
abundance: .
j_gene: TRBJ1-4
len: 14
v_gene: TRBV7-2
d_gene: .

CDR3aa: CSARGLAGGYNEQFF
CDR3nt: TGCAGTGCAAGGGGACTAGCGGGGGGATACAATGAGCAGTTCTTC
abundance: many
j_gene: TRBJ2-1
len: 15
v_gene: TRBV20-1
d_gene: TRBD2

CDR3aa: CASSLLVGAGFVNTGELFF
CDR3nt: TGTGCCAGCAGCTTACTCGTCGGGGCTGGTTTCGTGAACACCGGGGAGCTGTTTTTT
abundance: .
j_gene: TRBJ2-2
len: 19
v_gene: TRBV11-2
d_gene: .